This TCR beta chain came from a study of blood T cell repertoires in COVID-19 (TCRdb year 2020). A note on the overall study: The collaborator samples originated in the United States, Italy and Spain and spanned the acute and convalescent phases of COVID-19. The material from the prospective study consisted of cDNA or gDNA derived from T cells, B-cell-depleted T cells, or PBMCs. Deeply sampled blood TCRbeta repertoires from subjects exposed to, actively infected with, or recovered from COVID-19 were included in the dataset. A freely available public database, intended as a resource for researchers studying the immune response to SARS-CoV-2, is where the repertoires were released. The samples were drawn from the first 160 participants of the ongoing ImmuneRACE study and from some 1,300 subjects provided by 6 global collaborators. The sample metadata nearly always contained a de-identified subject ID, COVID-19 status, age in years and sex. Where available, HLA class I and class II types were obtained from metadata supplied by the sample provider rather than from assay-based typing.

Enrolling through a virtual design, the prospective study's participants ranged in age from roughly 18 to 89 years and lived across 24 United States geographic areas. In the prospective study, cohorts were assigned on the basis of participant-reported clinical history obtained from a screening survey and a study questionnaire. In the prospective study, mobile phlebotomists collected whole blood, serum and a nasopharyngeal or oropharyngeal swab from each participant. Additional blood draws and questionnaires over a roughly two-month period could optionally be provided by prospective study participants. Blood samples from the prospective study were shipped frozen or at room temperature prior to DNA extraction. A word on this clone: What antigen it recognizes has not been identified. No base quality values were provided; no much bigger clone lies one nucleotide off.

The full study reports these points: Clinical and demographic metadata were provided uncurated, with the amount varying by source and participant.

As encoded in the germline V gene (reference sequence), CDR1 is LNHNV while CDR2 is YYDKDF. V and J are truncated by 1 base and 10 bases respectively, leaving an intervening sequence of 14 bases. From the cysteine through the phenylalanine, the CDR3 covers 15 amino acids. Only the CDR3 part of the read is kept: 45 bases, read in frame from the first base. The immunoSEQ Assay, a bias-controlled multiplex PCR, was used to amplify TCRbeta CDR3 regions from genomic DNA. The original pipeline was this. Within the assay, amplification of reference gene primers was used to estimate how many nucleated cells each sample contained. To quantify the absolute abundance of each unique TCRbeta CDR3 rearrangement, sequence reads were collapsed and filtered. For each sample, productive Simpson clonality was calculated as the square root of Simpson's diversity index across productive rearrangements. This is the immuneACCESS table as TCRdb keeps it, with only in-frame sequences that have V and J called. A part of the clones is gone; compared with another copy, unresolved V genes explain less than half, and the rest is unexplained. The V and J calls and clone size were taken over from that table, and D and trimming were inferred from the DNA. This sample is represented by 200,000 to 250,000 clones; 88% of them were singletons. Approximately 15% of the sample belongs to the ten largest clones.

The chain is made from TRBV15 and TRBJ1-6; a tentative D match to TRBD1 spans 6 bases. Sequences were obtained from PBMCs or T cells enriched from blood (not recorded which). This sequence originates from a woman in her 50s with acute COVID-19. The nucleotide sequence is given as TGTGCCACCAGCAGAGTTGGCAGGGGTGGGTCACCCCTCCACTTT. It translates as CATSRVGRGGSPLHF.